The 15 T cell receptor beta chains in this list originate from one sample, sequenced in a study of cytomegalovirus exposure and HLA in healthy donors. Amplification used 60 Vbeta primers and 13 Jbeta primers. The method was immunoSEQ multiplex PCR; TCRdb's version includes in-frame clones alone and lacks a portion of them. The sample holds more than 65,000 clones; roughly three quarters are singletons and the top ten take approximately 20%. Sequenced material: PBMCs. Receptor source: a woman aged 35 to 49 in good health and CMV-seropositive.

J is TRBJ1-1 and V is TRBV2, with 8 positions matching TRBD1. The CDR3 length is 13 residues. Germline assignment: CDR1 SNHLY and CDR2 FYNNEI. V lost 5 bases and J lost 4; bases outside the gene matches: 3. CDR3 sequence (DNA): TGTGCCAGCAGTCAGGACAGGGCCACTGAAGCTTTCTTT. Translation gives CASSQDRATEAFF. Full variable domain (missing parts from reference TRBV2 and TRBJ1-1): EPEVTQTPSHQVTQMGQEVILRCVPISNHLYFYWYRQILGQKVEFLVSFYNNEISEKSEIFDDQFSVERPDGSNFTLKIRSTKLEDSAMYFCASSQDRATEAFFGQGTRLTVV.

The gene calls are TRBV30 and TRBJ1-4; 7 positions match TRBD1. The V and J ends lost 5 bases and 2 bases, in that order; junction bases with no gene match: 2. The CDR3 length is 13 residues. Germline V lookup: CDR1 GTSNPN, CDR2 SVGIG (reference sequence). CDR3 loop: CAWGGQTNEKLFF. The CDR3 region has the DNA TGTGCCTGGGGGGGACAGACTAATGAAAAACTGTTTTTT.

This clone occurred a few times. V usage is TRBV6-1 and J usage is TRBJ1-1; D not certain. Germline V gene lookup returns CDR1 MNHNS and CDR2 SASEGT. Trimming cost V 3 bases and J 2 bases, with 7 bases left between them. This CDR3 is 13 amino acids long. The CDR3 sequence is CASSDVQNTEAFF. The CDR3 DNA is TGTGCCAGCAGTGATGTACAAAACACTGAAGCTTTCTTT.

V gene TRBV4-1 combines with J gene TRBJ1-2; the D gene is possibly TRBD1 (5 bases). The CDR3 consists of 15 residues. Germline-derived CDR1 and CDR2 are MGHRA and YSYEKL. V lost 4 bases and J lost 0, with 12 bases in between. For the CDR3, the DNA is TGCGCCAGCAGCCCAGGAGACAGCTCTAACTATGGCTACACCTTC. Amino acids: CASSPGDSSNYGYTF.

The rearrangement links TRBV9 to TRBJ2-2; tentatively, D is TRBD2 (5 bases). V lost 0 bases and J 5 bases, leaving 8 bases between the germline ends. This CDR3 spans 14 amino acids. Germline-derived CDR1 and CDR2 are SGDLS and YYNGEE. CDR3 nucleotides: TGTGCCAGCAGCGTAGGAGGGTTGACCGGGGAGCTGTTTTTT. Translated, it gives CASSVGGLTGELFF.

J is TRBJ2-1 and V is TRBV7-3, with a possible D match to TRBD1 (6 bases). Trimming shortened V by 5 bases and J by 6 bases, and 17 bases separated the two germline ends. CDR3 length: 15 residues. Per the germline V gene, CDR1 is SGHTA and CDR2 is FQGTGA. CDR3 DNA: TGTGCCAGCAGCCCAGTGGGGGCACGGGGCAATGAGCAGTTCTTC. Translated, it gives CASSPVGARGNEQFF.

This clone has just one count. CDR3 in amino acids: CAWSVGSSGRGTDTQYF. The DNA for the CDR3 is TGTGCCTGGAGTGTTGGTAGTAGCGGGAGGGGCACAGATACGCAGTATTTT. The V and J genes are TRBV30 and TRBJ2-3; 11 bases align to TRBD2. The germline V gene encodes CDR1 GTSNPN and CDR2 SVGIG (reference sequence). V dropped 0 bases and J dropped 1; count of bases not matched to a gene: 6. This CDR3 has 17 residues.

For the CDR3, the DNA is TGTGCCAGTAGGGACAGGGATCATGGCTACACCTTC. Protein product: CASRDRDHGYTF. The V gene is TRBV19, the J gene TRBJ1-2; 8 nucleotides match TRBD1. The CDR3 has 12 residues. Germline CDR1 LNHDA, CDR2 SQIVND (reference sequence). J lost 6 bases, V lost 6 bases, and 3 bases had no gene match.

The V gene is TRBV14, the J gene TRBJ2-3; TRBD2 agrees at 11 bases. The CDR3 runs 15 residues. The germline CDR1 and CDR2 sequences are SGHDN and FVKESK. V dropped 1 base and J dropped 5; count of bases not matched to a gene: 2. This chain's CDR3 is CASSQALAGVDTQYF. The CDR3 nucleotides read TGTGCCAGCAGCCAAGCACTAGCGGGAGTAGATACGCAGTATTTT.

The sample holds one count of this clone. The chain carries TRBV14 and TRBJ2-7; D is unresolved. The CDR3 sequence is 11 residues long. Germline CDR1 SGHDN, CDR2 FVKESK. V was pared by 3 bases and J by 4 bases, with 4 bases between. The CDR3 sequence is CASSHYYEQYF. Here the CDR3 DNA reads TGTGCCAGCAGCCATTATTACGAGCAGTACTTC.

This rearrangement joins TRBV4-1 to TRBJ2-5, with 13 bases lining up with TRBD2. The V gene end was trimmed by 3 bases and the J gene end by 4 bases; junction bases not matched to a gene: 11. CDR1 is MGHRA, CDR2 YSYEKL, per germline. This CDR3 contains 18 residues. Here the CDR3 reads CASSQGGTSGVKGETQYF. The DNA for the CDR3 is TGCGCCAGCAGCCAGGGTGGGACTAGCGGGGTAAAGGGAGAGACCCAGTACTTC.

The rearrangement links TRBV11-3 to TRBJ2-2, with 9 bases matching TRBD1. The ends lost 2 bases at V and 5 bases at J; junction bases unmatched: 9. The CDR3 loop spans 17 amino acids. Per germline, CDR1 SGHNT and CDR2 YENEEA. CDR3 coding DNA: TGTGCCAGCAGCTTATCCCAGACAGGGGGGAGGACCGGGGAGCTGTTTTTT. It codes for CASSLSQTGGRTGELFF. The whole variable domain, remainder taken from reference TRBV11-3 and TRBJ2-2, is EAGVVQSPRYKIIEKKQPVAFWCNPISGHNTLYWYLQNLGQGPELLIRYENEEAVDDSQLPKDRFSAERLKGVDSTLKIQPAELGDSAVYLCASSLSQTGGRTGELFFGEGSRLTVL.

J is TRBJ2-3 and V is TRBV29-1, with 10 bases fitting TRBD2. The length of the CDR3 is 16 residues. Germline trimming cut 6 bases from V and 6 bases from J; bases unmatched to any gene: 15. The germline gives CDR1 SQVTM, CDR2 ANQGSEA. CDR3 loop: CSVGVMASGGGDTQYF. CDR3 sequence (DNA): TGCAGCGTCGGGGTGATGGCTAGCGGGGGAGGTGATACGCAGTATTTT.

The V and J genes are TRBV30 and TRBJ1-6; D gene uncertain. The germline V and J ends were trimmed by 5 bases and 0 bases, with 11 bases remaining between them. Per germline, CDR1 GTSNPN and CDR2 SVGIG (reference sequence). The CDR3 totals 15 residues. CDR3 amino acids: CAWGGGSSYNSPLHF. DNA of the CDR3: TGTGCCTGGGGCGGAGGGAGCTCCTATAATTCACCCCTCCACTTT.

Here the CDR3 DNA reads TGTGCCAGCCAGGGATCTTTTTACGAGCAGTACTTC. Amino acids: CASQGSFYEQYF. The chain combines TRBV27 with TRBJ2-7, with a possible D match to TRBD1 (5 bases). Germline-derived CDR1 and CDR2 are MNHEY and SMNVEV (reference sequence). The CDR3 is made up of 12 amino acids. V was shortened by 8 bases and J by 4 bases, with 12 bases between the two germline ends.